This T cell receptor (beta chain) was retrieved from a study of T-cell memory formation after mild COVID-19. Overall study results and limits: For second-wave clones that peaked at day 37, SARS-CoV-2 specificity went unverified.

About this clonotype: Its target is unknown.

TCRdb re-called the 5' RACE reads through MiXCR, storing one row per CDR3 protein. The sample includes tens of thousands of distinct CDR3 sequences, about 15% of them seen just once. Germline values: CDR1 KGHSH, CDR2 LQKENI. V dropped 2 bases and J dropped 4 bases, with 20 bases sitting between them. The CDR3 consists of 17 residues. This rearrangement joins TRBV18 to TRBJ1-2, with D maybe TRBD1 (5 bases). The sequenced material came from PBMCs or a T cell subset sorted from them (not recorded which). The source of this sequence is an adult woman who had mild COVID-19 (a few samples of this study predate the infection). Cell type and time point are not known. CDR3 amino acids: CASSPSARAAAIYGYTF. For the CDR3, the DNA is TGTGCCAGCTCACCATCGGCCAGGGCCGCTGCCATCTATGGCTACACCTTC.